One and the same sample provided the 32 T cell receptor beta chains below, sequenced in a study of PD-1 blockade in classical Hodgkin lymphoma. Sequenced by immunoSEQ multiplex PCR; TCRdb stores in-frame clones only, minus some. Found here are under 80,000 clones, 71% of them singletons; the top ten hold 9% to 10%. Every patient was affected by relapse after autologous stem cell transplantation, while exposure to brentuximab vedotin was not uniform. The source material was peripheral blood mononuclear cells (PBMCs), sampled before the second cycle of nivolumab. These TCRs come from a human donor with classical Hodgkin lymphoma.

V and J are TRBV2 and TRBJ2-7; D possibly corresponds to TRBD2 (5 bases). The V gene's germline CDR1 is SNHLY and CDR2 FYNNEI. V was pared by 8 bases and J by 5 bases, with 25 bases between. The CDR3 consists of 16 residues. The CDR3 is CASHEGRINPTNEQYF. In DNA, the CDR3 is TGTGCCAGCCACGAGGGTCGGATCAACCCGACTAACGAGCAGTACTTC.

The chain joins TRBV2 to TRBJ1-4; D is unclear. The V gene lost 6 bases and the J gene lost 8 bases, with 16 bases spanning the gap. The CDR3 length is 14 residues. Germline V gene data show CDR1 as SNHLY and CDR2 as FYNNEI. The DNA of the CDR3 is TGTGCCAGCAGAGTGATTCTGGAGGGCGAAAAACTGTTTTTT. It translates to CASRVILEGEKLFF.

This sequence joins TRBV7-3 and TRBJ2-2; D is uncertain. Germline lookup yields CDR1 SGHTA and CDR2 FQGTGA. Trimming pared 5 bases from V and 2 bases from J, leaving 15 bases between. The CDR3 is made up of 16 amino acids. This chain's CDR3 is CASSRRPGLNTGELFF. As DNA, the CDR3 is TGTGCCAGCAGCCGAAGGCCAGGCTTAAACACCGGGGAGCTGTTTTTT.

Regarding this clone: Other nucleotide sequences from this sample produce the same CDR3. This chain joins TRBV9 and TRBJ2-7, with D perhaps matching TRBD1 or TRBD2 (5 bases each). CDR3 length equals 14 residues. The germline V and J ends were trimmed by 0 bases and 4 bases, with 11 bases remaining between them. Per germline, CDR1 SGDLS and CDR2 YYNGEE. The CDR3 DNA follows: TGTGCCAGCAGCGTAGATCCGGGACCTTACGAGCAGTACTTC. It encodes CASSVDPGPYEQYF.

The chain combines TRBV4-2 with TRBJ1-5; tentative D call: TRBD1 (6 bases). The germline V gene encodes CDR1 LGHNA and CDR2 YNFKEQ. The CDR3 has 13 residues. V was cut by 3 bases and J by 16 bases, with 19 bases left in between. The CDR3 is CASSHWGAQGRHF. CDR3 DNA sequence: TGTGCCAGCAGCCACTGGGGGGCACAGGGTAGACATTTT.

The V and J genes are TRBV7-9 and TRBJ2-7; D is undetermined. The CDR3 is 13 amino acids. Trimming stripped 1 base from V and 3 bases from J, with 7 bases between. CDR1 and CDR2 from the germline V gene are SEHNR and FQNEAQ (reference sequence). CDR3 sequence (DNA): TGTGCCAGCAGCTTAGATGGCGTCTACGAGCAGTACTTC. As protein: CASSLDGVYEQYF.

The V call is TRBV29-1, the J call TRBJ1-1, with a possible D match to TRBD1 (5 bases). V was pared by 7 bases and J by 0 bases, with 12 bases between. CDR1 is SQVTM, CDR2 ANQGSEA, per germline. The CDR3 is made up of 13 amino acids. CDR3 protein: CSGAGLLNTEAFF. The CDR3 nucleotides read TGCAGCGGGGCGGGACTTTTGAACACTGAAGCTTTCTTT.

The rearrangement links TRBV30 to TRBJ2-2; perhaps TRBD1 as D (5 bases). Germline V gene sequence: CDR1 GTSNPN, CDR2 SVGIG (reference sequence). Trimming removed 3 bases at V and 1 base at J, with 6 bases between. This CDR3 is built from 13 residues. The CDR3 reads CAWSQGNTGELFF. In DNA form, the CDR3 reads TGTGCCTGGAGCCAGGGGAACACCGGGGAGCTGTTTTTT.

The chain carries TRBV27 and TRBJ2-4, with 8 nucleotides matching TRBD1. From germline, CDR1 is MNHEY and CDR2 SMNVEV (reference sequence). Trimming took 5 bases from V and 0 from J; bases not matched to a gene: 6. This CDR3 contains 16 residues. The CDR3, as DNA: TGTGCCAGCAGTCAAATGGACAGGGTAGCCAAAAACATTCAGTACTTC. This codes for CASSQMDRVAKNIQYF.

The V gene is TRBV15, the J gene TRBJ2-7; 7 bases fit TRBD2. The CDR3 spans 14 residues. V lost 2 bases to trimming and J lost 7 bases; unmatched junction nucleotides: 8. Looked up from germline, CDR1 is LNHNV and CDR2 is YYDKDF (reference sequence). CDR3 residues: CATSRRGQAGEQYF. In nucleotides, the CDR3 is TGTGCCACCAGCAGAAGAGGGCAAGCGGGGGAGCAGTACTTC.

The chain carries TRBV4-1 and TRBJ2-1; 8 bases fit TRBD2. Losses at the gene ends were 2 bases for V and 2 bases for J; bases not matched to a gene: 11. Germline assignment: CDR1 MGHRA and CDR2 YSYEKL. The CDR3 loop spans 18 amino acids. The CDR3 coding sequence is TGCGCCAGCAGCCAACCACTCGCCCGGGGGGGCACCTACAATGAGCAGTTCTTC. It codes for CASSQPLARGGTYNEQFF.

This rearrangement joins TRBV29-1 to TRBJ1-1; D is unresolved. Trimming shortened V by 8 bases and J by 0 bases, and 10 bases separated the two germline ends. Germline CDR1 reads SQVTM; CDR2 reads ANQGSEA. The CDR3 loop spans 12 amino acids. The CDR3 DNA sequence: TGCAGCTACCGCAGTGTGAACACTGAAGCTTTCTTT. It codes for CSYRSVNTEAFF.

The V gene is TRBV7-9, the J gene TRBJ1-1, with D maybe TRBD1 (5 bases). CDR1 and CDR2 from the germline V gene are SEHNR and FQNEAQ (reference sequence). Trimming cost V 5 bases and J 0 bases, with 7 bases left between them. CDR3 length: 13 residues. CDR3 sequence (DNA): TGTGCCAGCAGCCAAGGGGTGAACACTGAAGCTTTCTTT. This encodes CASSQGVNTEAFF. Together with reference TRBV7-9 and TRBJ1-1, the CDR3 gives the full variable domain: DTGVSQNPRHKITKRGQNVTFRCDPISEHNRLYWYRQTLGQGPEFLTYFQNEAQLEKSRLLSDRFSAERPKGSFSTLEIQRTEQGDSAMYLCASSQGVNTEAFFGQGTRLTVV.

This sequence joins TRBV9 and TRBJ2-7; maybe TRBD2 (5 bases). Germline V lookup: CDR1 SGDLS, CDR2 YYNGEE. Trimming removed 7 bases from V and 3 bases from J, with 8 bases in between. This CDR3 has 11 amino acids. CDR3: CASGSDYEQYF. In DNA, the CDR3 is TGTGCCAGCGGGAGTGACTACGAGCAGTACTTC.

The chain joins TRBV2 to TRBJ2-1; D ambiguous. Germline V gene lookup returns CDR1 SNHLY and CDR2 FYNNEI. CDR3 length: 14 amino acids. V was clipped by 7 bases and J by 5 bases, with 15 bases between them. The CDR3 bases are TGTGCCAGCATGATATTAGTATCCCACAATGAGCAGTTCTTC. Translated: CASMILVSHNEQFF.

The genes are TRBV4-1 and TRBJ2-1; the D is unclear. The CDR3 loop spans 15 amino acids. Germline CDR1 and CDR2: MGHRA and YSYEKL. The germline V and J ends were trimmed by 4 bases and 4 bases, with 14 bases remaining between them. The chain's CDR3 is CASSLAENGYNEQFF. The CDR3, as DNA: TGCGCCAGCAGCCTCGCCGAGAATGGGTACAATGAGCAGTTCTTC.

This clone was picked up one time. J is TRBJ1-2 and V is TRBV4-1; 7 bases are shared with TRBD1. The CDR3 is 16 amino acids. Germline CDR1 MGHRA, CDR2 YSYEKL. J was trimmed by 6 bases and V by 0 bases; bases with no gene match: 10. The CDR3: CASSQEGAGTENGYTF. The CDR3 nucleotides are TGCGCCAGCAGCCAAGAGGGAGCCGGGACAGAGAATGGCTACACCTTC.

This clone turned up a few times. CDR3 loop: CAISESGQGFAEAFF. Here the CDR3 DNA reads TGTGCCATCAGTGAGTCTGGACAGGGTTTCGCTGAAGCTTTCTTT. The gene calls are TRBV10-3 and TRBJ1-1; 8 bases map to TRBD1. V lost 0 bases, J lost 6 bases, and 6 bases stayed unmatched. This CDR3 is 15 amino acids long. Germline V gene sequence: CDR1 ENHRY, CDR2 SYGVKD.

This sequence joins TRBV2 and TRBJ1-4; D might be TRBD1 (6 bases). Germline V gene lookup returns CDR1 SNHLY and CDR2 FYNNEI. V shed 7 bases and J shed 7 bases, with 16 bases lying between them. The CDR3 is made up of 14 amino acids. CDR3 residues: CASTRMKGVEKLFF. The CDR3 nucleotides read TGTGCCAGCACCAGAATGAAGGGGGTTGAAAAACTGTTTTTT.

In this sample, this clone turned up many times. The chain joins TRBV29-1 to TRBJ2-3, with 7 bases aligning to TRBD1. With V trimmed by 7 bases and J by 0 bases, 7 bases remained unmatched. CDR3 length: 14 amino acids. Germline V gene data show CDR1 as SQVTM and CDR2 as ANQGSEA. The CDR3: CSAQGLSSTDTQYF. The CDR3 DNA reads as TGCAGCGCACAGGGGCTATCTAGCACAGATACGCAGTATTTT.

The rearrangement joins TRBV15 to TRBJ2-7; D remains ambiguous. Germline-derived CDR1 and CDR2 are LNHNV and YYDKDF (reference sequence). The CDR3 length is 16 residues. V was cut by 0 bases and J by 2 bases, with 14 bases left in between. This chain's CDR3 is CATSRDQRLPTYEQYF. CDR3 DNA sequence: TGTGCCACCAGCAGAGATCAAAGGCTACCAACCTACGAGCAGTACTTC.

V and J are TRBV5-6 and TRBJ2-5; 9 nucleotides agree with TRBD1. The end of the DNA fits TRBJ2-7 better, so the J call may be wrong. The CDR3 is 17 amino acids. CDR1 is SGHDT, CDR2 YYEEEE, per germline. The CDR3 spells CASSLAGWTGAGYEQYF. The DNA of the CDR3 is TGTGCCAGCAGCTTGGCCGGATGGACAGGGGCGGGTTACGAGCAGTACTTC.

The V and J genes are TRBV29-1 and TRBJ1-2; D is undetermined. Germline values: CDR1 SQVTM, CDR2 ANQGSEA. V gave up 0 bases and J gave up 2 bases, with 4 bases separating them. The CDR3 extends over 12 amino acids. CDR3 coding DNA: TGCAGCGTTGAAGACCGGAACTATGGCTACACCTTC. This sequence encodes CSVEDRNYGYTF.

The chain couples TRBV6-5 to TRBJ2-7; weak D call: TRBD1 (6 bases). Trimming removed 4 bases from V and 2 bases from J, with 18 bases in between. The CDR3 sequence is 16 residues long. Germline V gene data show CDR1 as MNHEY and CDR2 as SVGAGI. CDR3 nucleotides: TGTGCCAGCAGTTCGCCGTGGACAGATTCAACCTACGAGCAGTACTTC. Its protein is CASSSPWTDSTYEQYF.

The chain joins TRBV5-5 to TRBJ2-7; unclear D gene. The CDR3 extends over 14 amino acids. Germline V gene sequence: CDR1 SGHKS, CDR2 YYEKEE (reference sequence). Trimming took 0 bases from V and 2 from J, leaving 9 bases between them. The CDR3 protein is CASSLGWVTYEQYF. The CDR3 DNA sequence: TGTGCCAGCAGCTTGGGGTGGGTCACCTACGAGCAGTACTTC. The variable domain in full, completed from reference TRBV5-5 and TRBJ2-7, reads DAGVTQSPTHLIKTRGQQVTLRCSPISGHKSVSWYQQVLGQGPQFIFQYYEKEERGRGNFPDRFSARQFPNYSSELNVNALLLGDSALYLCASSLGWVTYEQYFGPGTRLTVT.

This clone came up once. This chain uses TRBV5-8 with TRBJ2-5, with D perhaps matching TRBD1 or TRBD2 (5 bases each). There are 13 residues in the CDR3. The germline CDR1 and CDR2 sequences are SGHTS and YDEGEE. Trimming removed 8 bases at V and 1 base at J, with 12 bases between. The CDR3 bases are TGTGCCAGTCTCCGGGACCGCCAAGAGACCCAGTACTTC. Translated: CASLRDRQETQYF.

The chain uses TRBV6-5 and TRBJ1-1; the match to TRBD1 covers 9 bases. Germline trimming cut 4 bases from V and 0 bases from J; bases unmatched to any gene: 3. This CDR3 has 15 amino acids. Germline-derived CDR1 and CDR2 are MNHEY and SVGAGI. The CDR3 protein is CASSSRDRVNTEAFF. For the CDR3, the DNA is TGTGCCAGCAGTTCTCGGGACAGGGTGAACACTGAAGCTTTCTTT.

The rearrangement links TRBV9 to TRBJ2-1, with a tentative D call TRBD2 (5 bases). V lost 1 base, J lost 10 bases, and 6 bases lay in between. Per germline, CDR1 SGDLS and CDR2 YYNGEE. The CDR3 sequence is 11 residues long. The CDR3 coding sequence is TGTGCCAGCAGCGTAACGGGGGAGCAGTTCTTC. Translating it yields CASSVTGEQFF.

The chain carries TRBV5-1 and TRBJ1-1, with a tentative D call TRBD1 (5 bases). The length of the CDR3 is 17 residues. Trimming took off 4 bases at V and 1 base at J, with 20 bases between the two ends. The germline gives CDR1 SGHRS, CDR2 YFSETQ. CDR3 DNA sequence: TGCGCCAGCAGCCCCCAAGGGGTTTTCGGGGGGAACACTGAAGCTTTCTTT. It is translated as CASSPQGVFGGNTEAFF.

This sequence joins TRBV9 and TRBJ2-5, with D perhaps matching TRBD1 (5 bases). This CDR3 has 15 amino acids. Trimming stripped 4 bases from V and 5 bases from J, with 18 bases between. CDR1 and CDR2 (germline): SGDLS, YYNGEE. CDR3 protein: CASSITLAGWETQYF. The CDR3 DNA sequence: TGTGCCAGCAGCATCACCCTGGCAGGGTGGGAGACCCAGTACTTC. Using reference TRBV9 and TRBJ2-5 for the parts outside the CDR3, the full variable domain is DSGVTQTPKHLITATGQRVTLRCSPRSGDLSVYWYQQSLDQGLQFLIQYYNGEERAKGNILERFSAQQFPDLHSELNLSSLELGDSALYFCASSITLAGWETQYFGPGTRLLVL.

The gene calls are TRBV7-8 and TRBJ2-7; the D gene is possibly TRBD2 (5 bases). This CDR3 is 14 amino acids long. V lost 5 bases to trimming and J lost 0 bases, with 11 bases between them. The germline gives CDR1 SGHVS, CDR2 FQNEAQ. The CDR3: CASSAERGSYEQYF. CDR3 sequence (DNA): TGTGCCAGCAGCGCAGAACGGGGCTCCTACGAGCAGTACTTC.

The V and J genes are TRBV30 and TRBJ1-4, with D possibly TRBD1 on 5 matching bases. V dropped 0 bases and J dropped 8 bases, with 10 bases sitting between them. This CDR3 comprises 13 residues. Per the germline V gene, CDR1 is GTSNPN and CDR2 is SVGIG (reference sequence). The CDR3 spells CAWSVGGSEKLFF. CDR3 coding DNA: TGTGCCTGGAGTGTCGGGGGATCGGAAAAACTGTTTTTT.